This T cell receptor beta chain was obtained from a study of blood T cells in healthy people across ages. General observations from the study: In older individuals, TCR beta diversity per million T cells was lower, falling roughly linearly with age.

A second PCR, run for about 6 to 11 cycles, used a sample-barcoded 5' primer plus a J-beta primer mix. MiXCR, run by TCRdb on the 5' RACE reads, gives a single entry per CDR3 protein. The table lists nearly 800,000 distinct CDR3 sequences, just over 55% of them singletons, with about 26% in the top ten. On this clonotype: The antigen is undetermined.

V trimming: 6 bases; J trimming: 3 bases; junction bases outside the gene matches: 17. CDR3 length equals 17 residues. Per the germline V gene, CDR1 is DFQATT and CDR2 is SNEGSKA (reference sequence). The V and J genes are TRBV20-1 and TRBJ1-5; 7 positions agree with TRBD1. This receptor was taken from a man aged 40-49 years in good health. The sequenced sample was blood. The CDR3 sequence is CSAQYTGTEVYNQPQHF. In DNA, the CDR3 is TGCAGTGCACAGTACACCGGGACAGAAGTCTACAATCAGCCCCAGCATTTT.